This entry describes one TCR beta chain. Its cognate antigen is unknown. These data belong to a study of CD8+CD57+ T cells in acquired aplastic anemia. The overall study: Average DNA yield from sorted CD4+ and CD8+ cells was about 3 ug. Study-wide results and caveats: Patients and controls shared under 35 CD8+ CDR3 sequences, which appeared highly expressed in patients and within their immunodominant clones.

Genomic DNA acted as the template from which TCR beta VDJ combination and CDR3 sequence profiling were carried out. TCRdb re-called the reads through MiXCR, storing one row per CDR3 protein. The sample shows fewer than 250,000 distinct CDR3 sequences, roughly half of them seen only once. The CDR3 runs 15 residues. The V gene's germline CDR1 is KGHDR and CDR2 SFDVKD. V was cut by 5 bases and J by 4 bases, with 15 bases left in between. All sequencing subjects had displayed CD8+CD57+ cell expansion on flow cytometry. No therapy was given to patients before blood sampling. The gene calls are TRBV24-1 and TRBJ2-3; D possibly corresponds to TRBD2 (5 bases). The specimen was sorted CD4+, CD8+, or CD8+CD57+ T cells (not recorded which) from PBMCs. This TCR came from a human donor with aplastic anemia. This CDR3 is CATSVDPSGADTQYF. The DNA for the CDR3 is TGTGCCACCAGTGTCGATCCCTCCGGGGCAGATACGCAGTATTTT.